The 8 T cell receptor beta chains below all came from one sample that was sequenced in a study of beta chain features in type 1 diabetes (dated by TCRdb to 2017 to 2018). The paper as a whole reports these results and caveats: In all four CD4+ subsets, TCRB CDR3 length was moderately but significantly shorter in type 1 diabetes patients.

No cognate antigen is known for these TCRs. Preparation of the library involved the immunoSEQ multiplex PCR assay. All of the isolated RNA was reverse transcribed with the High Capacity cDNA Reverse Transcription Kit, so expressed TCRB transcripts were sequenced. Held by TCRdb, this immuneACCESS table contains in-frame sequences only and omits some clones. Under half of the omission traces to an unresolved V gene where checked; the cause of the rest is unknown. This sample holds 130,000 or so clones; approximately 10% were observed only once. The top ten hold about 0.7% of the sample. Source material: central memory CD4+ T cells from blood. The receptors were sampled from a man aged 25-45 years with type 1 diabetes.

The rearrangement joins TRBV25-1 to TRBJ2-7, with D possibly TRBD1 on 7 matching bases. Germline V CDR1 and CDR2: MGHDK, SYGVNS. This CDR3 has 12 residues. Trimming removed 11 bases at V and 6 bases at J, with 17 bases between. Written as DNA, the CDR3 is TGTGCCTACCGGACTCAGGGGGGCGAGCAGTACTTC. Encoded protein: CAYRTQGGEQYF.

This chain uses TRBV6-6 with TRBJ2-1, with 11 bases matching TRBD2. The CDR3 is made up of 15 amino acids. Germline lookup yields CDR1 MNHNY and CDR2 SVGAGI (reference sequence). V was pared by 5 bases and J by 4 bases, with 4 bases of the junction left unmatched. The CDR3 nucleotides read TGTGCCAGCAGTCCAACTAGCGGGGGATACAATGAGCAGTTCTTC. This encodes CASSPTSGGYNEQFF.

This clone was counted a few times. The chain recombines TRBV9 with TRBJ1-2, with D perhaps matching TRBD1 (6 bases). V lost 3 bases, J lost 6 bases, and 12 bases lay in between. Germline loops: CDR1 SGDLS, CDR2 YYNGEE. CDR3 size: 13 residues. CDR3 sequence: CASSGYRQDGYTF. In DNA form, the CDR3 reads TGTGCCAGCAGCGGGTATAGACAGGATGGCTACACCTTC.

The J gene is TRBJ1-5, the V gene TRBV28; D gene ambiguous. Per germline, CDR1 MDHEN and CDR2 SYDVKM. Deletions cut 0 bases from V and 0 bases from J, with 6 bases between. CDR3 length: 15 amino acids. CDR3 DNA sequence: TGTGCCAGCAGTTTATGGCGGTATAGCAATCAGCCCCAGCATTTT. Its protein is CASSLWRYSNQPQHF.

This rearrangement joins TRBV18 to TRBJ2-7; the D gene is possibly TRBD1 (6 bases). From germline, CDR1 is KGHSH and CDR2 LQKENI. V lost 7 bases and J lost 7, with 17 bases in between. This CDR3 region has 13 residues. CDR3 amino acids: CASLQGQTGEQYF. The CDR3 coding sequence is TGTGCCAGCTTACAAGGACAGACCGGGGAGCAGTACTTC.

This clone counts as medium-sized. The V and J genes are TRBV4-2 and TRBJ1-6; 9 positions match TRBD1. The length of the CDR3 is 17 residues. The V gene's germline CDR1 is LGHNA and CDR2 YNFKEQ. V lost 0 bases, J lost 7 bases, and 7 bases stayed unmatched. This chain's CDR3 is CASSQDPTGGTNSPLHF. In DNA form, the CDR3 reads TGTGCCAGCAGCCAAGATCCGACAGGGGGAACGAATTCACCCCTCCACTTT.

Only a few counts were recorded for this clone. The V and J genes are TRBV11-1 and TRBJ2-1, with 9 bases lining up with TRBD2. The CDR3 spans 15 residues. The germline V gene encodes CDR1 SGHAT and CDR2 FQDESV (reference sequence). The ends lost 5 bases at V and 1 base at J; junction bases unmatched: 3. The DNA of the CDR3 is TGTGCCAGCAGCCCTCTAGCGGGGTCCTACAATGAGCAGTTCTTC. This encodes CASSPLAGSYNEQFF.

V and J are TRBV29-1 and TRBJ1-1, with 11 bases identical to TRBD1. This CDR3 contains 14 residues. CDR1 and CDR2 from the germline V gene are SQVTM and ANQGSEA. The V segment lost 7 bases and the J segment 1 base; nucleotides outside the gene matches: 5. CDR3 amino acids: CSAGTGGTNTEAFF. The CDR3 DNA follows: TGCAGCGCGGGGACAGGGGGAACGAACACTGAAGCTTTCTTT.